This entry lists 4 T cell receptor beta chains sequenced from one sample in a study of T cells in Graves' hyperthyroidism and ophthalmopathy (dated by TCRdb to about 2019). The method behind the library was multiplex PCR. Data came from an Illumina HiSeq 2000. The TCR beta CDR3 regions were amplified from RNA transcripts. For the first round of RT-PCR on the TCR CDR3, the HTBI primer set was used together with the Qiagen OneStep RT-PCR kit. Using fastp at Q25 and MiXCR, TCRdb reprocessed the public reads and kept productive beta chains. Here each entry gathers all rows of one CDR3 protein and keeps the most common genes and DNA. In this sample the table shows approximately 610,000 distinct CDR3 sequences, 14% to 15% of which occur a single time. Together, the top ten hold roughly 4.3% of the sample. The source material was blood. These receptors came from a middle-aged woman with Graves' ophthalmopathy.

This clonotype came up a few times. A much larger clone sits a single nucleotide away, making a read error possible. The chain's CDR3 is CSVEDLAGGHEQYF. CDR3 in DNA: TGCAGCGTTGAAGATCTAGCGGGAGGCCACGAGCAGTACTTC. This chain connects TRBV29-1 to TRBJ2-7, with 11 positions matching TRBD2. The CDR3 consists of 14 residues. V trimming: 0 bases; J trimming: 5 bases; junction bases outside the gene matches: 3. Germline V gene lookup returns CDR1 SQVTM and CDR2 ANQGSEA.

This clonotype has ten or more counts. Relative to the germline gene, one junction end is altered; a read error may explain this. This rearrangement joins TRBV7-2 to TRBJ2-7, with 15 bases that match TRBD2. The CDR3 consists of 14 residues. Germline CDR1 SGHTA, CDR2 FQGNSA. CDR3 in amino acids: CANSLGLAGGEQYF. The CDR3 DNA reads TGTGCCAACAGCCTGGGACTAGCGGGAGGCGAGCAGTACTTC.

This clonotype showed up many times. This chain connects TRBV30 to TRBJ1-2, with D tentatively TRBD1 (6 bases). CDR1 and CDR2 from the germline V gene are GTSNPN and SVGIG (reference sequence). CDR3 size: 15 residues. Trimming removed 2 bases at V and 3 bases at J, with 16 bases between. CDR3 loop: CAWSQGGGWDYGYTF. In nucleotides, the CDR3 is TGTGCCTGGAGTCAGGGAGGGGGATGGGACTATGGCTACACCTTC.

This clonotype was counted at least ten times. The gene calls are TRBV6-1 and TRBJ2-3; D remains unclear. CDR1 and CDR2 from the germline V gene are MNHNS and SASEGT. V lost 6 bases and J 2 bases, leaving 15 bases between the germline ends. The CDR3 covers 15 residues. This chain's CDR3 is CASRHNPRATDTQYF. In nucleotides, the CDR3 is TGTGCCAGCAGACACAACCCGCGAGCCACAGATACGCAGTATTTT.